This entry concerns a single TCR beta chain. The sample comes from a study of blood T cell repertoires in COVID-19. Whole-study context: The samples span acute and convalescent COVID-19 from the United States, Italy and Spain. Sources were T cells, B-cell-depleted T cells, or PBMCs; the material itself was cDNA or gDNA.

J gave up 4 bases and V 4 bases, and 7 bases lay outside the gene matches. The CDR3 is 15 residues long. Germline values: CDR1 SGHRS, CDR2 YFSETQ. Authors' processing steps: Reference gene primer amplification in the assay estimated nucleated cell counts. The protocol was immunoSEQ multiplex PCR, while the TCRdb copy is restricted to in-frame clones and leaves out a portion. The D gene and trimming were derived from the DNA, and the V and J assignments and clone size from that table. This table has fewer than 100,000 clones, approximately 92% appearing once. Sequenced: peripheral blood. This TCR came from a woman older than 75 with acute or convalescent COVID-19. The chain has TRBV5-1 and TRBJ2-1, with 8 bases fitting TRBD1. The CDR3 nucleotides are TGCGCCAGCAGCCCCGGACAGGGCTATTACAATGAGCAGTTCTTC. Its protein product is CASSPGQGYYNEQFF.